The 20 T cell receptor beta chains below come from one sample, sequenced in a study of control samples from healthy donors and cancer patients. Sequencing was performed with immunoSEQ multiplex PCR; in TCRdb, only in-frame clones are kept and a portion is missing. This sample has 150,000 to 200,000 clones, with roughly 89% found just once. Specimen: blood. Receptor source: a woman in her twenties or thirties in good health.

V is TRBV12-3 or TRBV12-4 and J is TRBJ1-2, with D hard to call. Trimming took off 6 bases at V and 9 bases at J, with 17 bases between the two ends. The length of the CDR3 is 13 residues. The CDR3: CASSSGRQVSYTF. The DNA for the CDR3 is TGTGCCAGCAGCTCGGGCAGGCAAGTAAGCTACACCTTC.

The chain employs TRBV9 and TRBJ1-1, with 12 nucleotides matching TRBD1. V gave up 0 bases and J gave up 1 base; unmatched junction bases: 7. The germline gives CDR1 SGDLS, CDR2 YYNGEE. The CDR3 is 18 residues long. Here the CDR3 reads CASSVDGDRGRGNTEAFF. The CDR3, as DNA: TGTGCCAGCAGCGTAGACGGGGACAGGGGGCGCGGGAACACTGAAGCTTTCTTT.

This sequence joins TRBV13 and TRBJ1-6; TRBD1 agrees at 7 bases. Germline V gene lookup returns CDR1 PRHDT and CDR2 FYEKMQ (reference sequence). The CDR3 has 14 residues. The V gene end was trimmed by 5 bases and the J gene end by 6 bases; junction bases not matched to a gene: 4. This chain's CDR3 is CASSTRQGNSPLHF. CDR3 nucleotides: TGTGCCAGCAGCACCCGACAGGGTAATTCACCCCTCCACTTT.

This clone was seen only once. The DNA of the CDR3 is TGCAGTGCTAGTACAGGGAGCTCCTATAATTCACCCCTCCACTTT. The encoded protein is CSASTGSSYNSPLHF. The chain employs TRBV20-1 and TRBJ1-6; TRBD1 is a possible D gene (6 bases). V was pared by 3 bases and J by 0 bases, with 9 bases between. CDR3 length: 15 amino acids. Germline V gene data show CDR1 as DFQATT and CDR2 as SNEGSKA (reference sequence).

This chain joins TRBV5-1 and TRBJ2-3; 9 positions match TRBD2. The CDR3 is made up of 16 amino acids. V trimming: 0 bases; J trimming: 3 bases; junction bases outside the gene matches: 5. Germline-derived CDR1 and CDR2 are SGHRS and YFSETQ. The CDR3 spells CASSLGGRAGTDTQYF. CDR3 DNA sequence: TGCGCCAGCAGCTTGGGCGGGAGGGCCGGGACAGATACGCAGTATTTT.

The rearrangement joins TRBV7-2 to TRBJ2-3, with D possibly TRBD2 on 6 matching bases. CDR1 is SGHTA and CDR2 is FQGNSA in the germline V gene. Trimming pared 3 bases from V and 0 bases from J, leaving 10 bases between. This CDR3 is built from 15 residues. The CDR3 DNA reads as TGTGCCAGCAGCTTTACCGGGACTAGCACAGATACGCAGTATTTT. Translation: CASSFTGTSTDTQYF.

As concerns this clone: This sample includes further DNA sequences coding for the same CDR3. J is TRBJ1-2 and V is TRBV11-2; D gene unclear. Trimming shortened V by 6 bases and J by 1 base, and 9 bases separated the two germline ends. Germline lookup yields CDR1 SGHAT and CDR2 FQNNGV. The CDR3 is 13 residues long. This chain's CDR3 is CASSPDGNYGYTF. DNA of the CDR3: TGTGCCAGCAGTCCCGACGGTAACTATGGCTACACCTTC.

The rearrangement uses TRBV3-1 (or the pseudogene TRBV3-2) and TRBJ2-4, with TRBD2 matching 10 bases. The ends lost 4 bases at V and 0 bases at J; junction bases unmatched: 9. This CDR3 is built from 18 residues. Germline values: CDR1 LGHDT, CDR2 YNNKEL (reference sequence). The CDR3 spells CASSPSSGGALAKNIQYF. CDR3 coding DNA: TGTGCCAGCAGCCCCTCCAGCGGGGGGGCTTTAGCCAAAAACATTCAGTACTTC.

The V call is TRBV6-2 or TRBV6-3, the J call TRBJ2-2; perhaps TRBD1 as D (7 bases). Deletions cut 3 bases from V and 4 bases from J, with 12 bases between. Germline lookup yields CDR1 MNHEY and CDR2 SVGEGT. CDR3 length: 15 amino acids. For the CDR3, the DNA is TGTGCCAGCAGTTATTCGCAGGGGGGCACCGGGGAGCTGTTTTTT. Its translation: CASSYSQGGTGELFF.

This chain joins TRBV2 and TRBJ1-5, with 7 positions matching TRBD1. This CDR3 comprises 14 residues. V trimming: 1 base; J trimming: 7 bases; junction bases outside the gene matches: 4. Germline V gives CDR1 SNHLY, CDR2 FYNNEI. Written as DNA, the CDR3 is TGTGCCAGCAGTGAAGAAGGGGGCGGGCAGCCCCAGCATTTT. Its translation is CASSEEGGGQPQHF.

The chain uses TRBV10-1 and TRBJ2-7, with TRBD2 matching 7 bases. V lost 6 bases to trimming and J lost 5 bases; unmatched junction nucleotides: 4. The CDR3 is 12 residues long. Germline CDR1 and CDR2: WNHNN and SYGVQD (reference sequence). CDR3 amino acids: CASRGGVHEQYF. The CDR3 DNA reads TGCGCCAGCAGGGGGGGGGTCCACGAGCAGTACTTC.

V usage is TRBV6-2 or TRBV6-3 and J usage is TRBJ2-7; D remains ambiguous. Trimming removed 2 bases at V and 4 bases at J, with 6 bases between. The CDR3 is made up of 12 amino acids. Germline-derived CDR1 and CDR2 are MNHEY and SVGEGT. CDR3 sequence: CASSYGLYEQYF. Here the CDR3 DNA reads TGTGCCAGCAGTTACGGGCTTTACGAGCAGTACTTC.

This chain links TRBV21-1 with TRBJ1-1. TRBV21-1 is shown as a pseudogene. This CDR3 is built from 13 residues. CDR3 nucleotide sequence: TGTGCCAGCAGCAAAGGGGGGAGGGGCCAAGCTTTCTTT. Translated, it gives CASSKGGRGQAFF.

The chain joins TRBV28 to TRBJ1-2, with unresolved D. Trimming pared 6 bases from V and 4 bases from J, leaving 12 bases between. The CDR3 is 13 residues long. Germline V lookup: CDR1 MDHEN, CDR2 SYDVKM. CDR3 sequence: CASSTSLPYGYTF. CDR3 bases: TGTGCCAGCAGCACCAGTCTTCCCTATGGCTACACCTTC.

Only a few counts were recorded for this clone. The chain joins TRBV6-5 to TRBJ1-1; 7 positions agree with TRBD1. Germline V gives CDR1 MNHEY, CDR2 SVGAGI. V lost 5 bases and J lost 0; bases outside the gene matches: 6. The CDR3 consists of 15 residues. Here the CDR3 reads CASSRRGQMNTEAFF. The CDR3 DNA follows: TGTGCCAGCAGTAGACGGGGACAGATGAACACTGAAGCTTTCTTT.

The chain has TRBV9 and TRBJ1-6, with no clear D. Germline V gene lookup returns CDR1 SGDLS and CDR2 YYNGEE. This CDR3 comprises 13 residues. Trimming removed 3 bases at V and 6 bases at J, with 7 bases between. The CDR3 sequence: CASSGTFNSPLHF. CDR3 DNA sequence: TGTGCCAGCAGCGGGACGTTTAATTCACCCCTCCACTTT. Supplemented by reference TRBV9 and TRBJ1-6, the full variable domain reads DSGVTQTPKHLITATGQRVTLRCSPRSGDLSVYWYQQSLDQGLQFLIQYYNGEERAKGNILERFSAQQFPDLHSELNLSSLELGDSALYFCASSGTFNSPLHFGNGTRLTVT.

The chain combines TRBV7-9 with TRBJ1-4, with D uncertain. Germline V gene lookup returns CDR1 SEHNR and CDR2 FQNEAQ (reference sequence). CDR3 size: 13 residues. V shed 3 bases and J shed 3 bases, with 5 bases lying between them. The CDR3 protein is CASSFGPNEKLFF. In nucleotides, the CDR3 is TGTGCCAGCAGCTTCGGGCCTAATGAAAAACTGTTTTTT. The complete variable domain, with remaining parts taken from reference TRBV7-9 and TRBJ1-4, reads DTGVSQNPRHKITKRGQNVTFRCDPISEHNRLYWYRQTLGQGPEFLTYFQNEAQLEKSRLLSDRFSAERPKGSFSTLEIQRTEQGDSAMYLCASSFGPNEKLFFGSGTQLSVL.

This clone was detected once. CDR3: CASSLAGELYNEQFF. In nucleotides, the CDR3 is TGCGCCAGCAGCCTAGCGGGGGAACTGTACAATGAGCAGTTCTTC. J is TRBJ2-1 and V is TRBV5-1; TRBD2 agrees at 10 bases. The CDR3 runs 15 residues. Germline-derived CDR1 and CDR2 are SGHRS and YFSETQ. V gave up 4 bases and J gave up 4 bases; unmatched junction bases: 5.

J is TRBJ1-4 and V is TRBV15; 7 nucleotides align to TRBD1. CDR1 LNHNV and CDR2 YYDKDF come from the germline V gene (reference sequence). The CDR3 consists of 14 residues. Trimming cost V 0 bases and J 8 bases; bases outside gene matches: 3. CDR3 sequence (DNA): TGTGCCACCAGCAGAGACAGGGGGGAAGAAAAACTGTTTTTT. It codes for CATSRDRGEEKLFF.

CDR3 amino acids: CASSPLAGASYEQYF. Here the CDR3 DNA reads TGTGCCAGCTCACCACTAGCGGGGGCGTCCTACGAGCAGTACTTC. The chain couples TRBV18 to TRBJ2-7; 9 nucleotides line up with TRBD2. CDR3 length: 15 amino acids. The germline V gene encodes CDR1 KGHSH and CDR2 LQKENI. Trimming removed 1 base from V and 1 base from J; junction bases left unmatched: 2.